This TCR beta chain was recovered during a study of blood T cell repertoires in COVID-19. Study context: There were acute and convalescent COVID-19 samples, and they came from the United States, Italy and Spain.

CDR1 MNHEY and CDR2 SMNVEV come from the germline V gene (reference sequence). The CDR3 runs to 13 residues. V lost 3 bases, J lost 2 bases, and 8 bases lay in between. Repertoires were generated with immunoSEQ multiplex PCR, while TCRdb's copy carries only in-frame clones and drops some. The sample yields around 59,000 clones, roughly 80% seen once. The sequencing input was peripheral blood. The chain joins TRBV27 to TRBJ2-7; D call uncertain. This TCR derives from a human donor in a cohort sampled during active COVID-19. Here the CDR3 DNA reads TGTGCCAGCAGTTTGGGCTGGGCCTACGAGCAGTACTTC. It specifies CASSLGWAYEQYF.